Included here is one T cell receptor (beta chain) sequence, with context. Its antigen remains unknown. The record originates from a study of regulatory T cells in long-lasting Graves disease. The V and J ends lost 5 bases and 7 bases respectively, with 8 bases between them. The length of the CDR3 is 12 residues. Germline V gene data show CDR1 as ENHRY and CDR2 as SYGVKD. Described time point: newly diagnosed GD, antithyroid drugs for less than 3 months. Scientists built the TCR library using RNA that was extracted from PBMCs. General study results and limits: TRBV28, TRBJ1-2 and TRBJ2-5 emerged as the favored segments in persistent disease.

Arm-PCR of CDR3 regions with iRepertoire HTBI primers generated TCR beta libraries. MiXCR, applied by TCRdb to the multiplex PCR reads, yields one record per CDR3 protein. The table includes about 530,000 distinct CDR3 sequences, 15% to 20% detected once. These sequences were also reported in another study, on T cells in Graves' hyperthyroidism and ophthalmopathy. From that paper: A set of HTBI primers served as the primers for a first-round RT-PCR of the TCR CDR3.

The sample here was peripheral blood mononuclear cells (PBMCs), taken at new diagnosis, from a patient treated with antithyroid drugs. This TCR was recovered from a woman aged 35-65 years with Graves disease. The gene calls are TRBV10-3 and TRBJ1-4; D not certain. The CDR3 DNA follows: TGTGCCATCAGTCCGAGAGGTGAAAAACTGTTTTTT. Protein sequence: CAISPRGEKLFF.